The present entry profiles one T cell receptor (beta chain) with its context. This CDR3 is 17 amino acids long. Trimming removed 2 bases from V and 0 bases from J, with 13 bases in between. Germline V gives CDR1 MNHNS, CDR2 SASEGT. The entry originates in a study of T cell changes during pregnancy in multiple sclerosis. TCRdb's copy holds only in-frame clones and misses some; the assay was immunoSEQ multiplex PCR. The table lists about 30,000 clones, nearly 90% of them singletons. V usage is TRBV6-1 and J usage is TRBJ1-4; D gene uncertain. This receptor was obtained from a female donor with multiple sclerosis, enrolled in a pregnancy study. The input for sequencing was CD8+ T cells from peripheral blood mononuclear cells, taken in the second trimester of pregnancy. CDR3 sequence reads: CASSEFGFSATNEKLFF. In DNA, the CDR3 is TGTGCCAGCAGTGAATTCGGTTTCTCGGCAACTAATGAAAAACTGTTTTTT.